This TCR beta chain emerged from a study of Graves' ophthalmopathy and Graves' hyperthyroidism (dated by TCRdb to the late 2010s). About the study as a whole: Peripheral blood samples were taken at the time of initial diagnosis, before any treatment was given. For training and testing, the roughly 97 patients in the discovery cohort were randomly divided in a 7:3 ratio. TCR beta repertoire signatures were used to distinguish Graves' ophthalmopathy from Graves' hyperthyroidism and to predict progression to ophthalmopathy. In more than five hyperthyroidism patients, the T-cell repertoires found in thyroid tissue were compared with those found in blood. In total, some 140 blood samples were TCR-sequenced: 43 ophthalmopathy, 75 hyperthyroidism and some 17 hyperthyroidism-to-ophthalmopathy patients. The independent validation cohort included approximately 19 hyperthyroidism patients plus 17 patients who later progressed from hyperthyroidism to ophthalmopathy. Once sampling was done, hyperthyroidism patients were given methimazole at a starting dose of 30 mg daily, while ophthalmopathy patients were given high-dose intravenous methylprednisolone. To explore V-J signatures that separate ophthalmopathy from hyperthyroidism, a discovery set of about a hundred patients was enrolled, consisting of about 43 with ophthalmopathy and fewer than 60 with stable hyperthyroidism.

As regards this clonotype: It lacks a known antigen. A single base separates this from a much larger clone, so it may be a read error.

For repertoire sequencing, TCR beta CDR3 regions were amplified from RNA transcripts. The first round was an RT-PCR using HTBI primers with the Qiagen OneStep RT-PCR kit, and this first round was followed by a second-round multiplex PCR, then size selection and purification. Sequencing of the libraries was carried out on an Illumina HiSeq2000 in paired-end mode with 100 bp reads. The paper's data handling went like this. SOAPnuke was used for read processing, and reads with adapters, uncalled bases, a mean Phred below 15, or no exact constant-primer or identifier match were discarded. High-quality paired reads were merged with COPE v1.2.5. Clonotypes were defined as unique nucleotide sequences and were aligned to IMGT TRB V, D and J references using MiTCR v1.1. Only V-J combinations with frequency above 0.0001 were analysed, covering 98% to 99.2% of repertoires. For each V-J combination, a TCR clonal expansion and chaos score was defined as F50 clonal expansion divided by the chaos observed in the TCRdist matrix. Welch's t-statistics and random forest were used to narrow the features down to over ten V-J combinations, which were then fed into a naive Bayes classifier. The Morisita-Horn index was used to measure how similar the thyroid and blood repertoires were. TCRdb applied fastp at Q25 and MiXCR to the public reads, then kept only in-frame beta chains. Each CDR3 protein appears once, grouped with its most common genes and DNA. These V and J calls originate from TCRdb's pipeline instead of the authors' own analysis. This sample lists more than 300,000 distinct CDR3 sequences; roughly 15% were detected once. 5.5% to 8% of the sample is taken by the ten largest.

Hyperthyroidism was defined as stable when no progression to ophthalmopathy occurred within 18 months of follow-up. The hyperthyroidism patients were 18 to 65 years old and newly diagnosed, with a disease duration of less than 2 months. Patients with other autoimmune diseases, uncontrolled infections, pregnancy or lactation were excluded. Diagnosis was based on clinical symptoms, serum thyroxine, TRAb, thyroid ultrasound and orbital computed tomography. Ficoll-Paque density gradient centrifugation was used to isolate PBMCs from approximately 11 ml of fresh peripheral blood. Trizol reagent was used to extract the total RNA, and its quality was then checked on an Agilent 2100 Bioanalyzer. CDR1 is given as DFQATT and CDR2 as SNEGSKA, both from the germline V gene (reference sequence). Clipping removes 8 bases from V and 3 bases from J, with 6 as the unmatched junction base count. The CDR3 spans 12 residues, from the cysteine through the phenylalanine. Only the CDR3 DNA is retained, 36 bases long and in frame from the first base.

The research as a whole found: Among expanded thyroid clonotypes with frequency above 0.001, most also showed up in blood, which suggests that blood repertoires may reflect the thyroid immune response. In validation, the model predicted ophthalmopathy progression with about 70% sensitivity and 72.22% specificity; roughly 12 predicted patients were CT-confirmed with GO in a median of about 6.1 months. Sample size was not predetermined statistically, and investigators were not blinded to group allocation. The 13-signature model separated ophthalmopathy from stable hyperthyroidism with 87.88% sensitivity and approximately 83% specificity in cross-validation, and 80%/75% in the test set.

The clonotype comes from a woman younger than 30 with stable Graves' hyperthyroidism. Donor details come from another sample of the same person, matched by shared clones. The V and J segments used are TRBV20-1 and TRBJ2-5; TRBD2 lines up with 7 middle nucleotides. The sequenced sample consisted of peripheral blood. The CDR3 protein sequence reads: CSTVGGEETQYF. In nucleotide form, the sequence is TGCAGTACCGTGGGGGGGGAAGAGACCCAGTACTTC.